This T cell receptor (beta chain) was identified during a study of T cell responses to AZD1222 COVID-19 vaccine. Study results and caveats: Two AZD1222 administrations were followed by greater Spike-specific TCR breadth and depth. Donors skewed white British and female; clonal diversity was possibly underestimated. AZD1222 recipients seropositive at baseline numbered only six or seven. Dominant at 160-218 and 743-854, vaccine-associated CD4 TCRs also spanned spike.

With respect to this clone: The antigen remains undetermined.

Assay: immunoSEQ multiplex PCR; the TCRdb copy retains only in-frame clones and omits some. Of over 90,000 clones in the sample, around 90% are singletons; the top ten hold more than 20%. Germline V lookup: CDR1 LNHDA, CDR2 SQIVND (reference sequence). The CDR3 has 16 residues. Trimming took 5 bases from V and 0 from J; bases not matched to a gene: 6. The chain recombines TRBV19 with TRBJ2-4; TRBD1 matches 8 bases. This clonotype originated in an adult in good health. This specimen was peripheral blood, taken on day 0 of AZD1222 vaccination. The CDR3 is CASSLTGQEAKNIQYF. CDR3 DNA: TGTGCCAGTAGTCTAACGGGACAGGAAGCCAAAAACATTCAGTACTTC. Together with reference TRBV19 and TRBJ2-4, the CDR3 gives the full variable domain: DGGITQSPKYLFRKEGQNVTLSCEQNLNHDAMYWYRQDPGQGLRLIYYSQIVNDFQKGDIAEGYSVSREKKESFPLTVTSAQKNPTAFYLCASSLTGQEAKNIQYFGAGTRLSVL.